A single sample is the source of the 24 T cell receptor beta chains below, sequenced in a study of T cell changes during pregnancy in multiple sclerosis. Profiling relied on immunoSEQ multiplex PCR, and the TCRdb table lists in-frame clones only, not all of them. This table holds roughly 60,000 clones, roughly 89% found once. Sample: peripheral blood, taken in the second trimester of pregnancy. The receptors originated from a female donor with multiple sclerosis, enrolled in a pregnancy study.

The chain carries TRBV5-6 and TRBJ2-6; D is unclear. The CDR3 spans 15 residues. Germline V gene sequence: CDR1 SGHDT, CDR2 YYEEEE. V gave up 1 base and J gave up 2 bases, with 7 bases separating them. The CDR3 reads CASSLRSAGANVLTF. CDR3 bases: TGTGCCAGCAGCTTGCGCAGCGCTGGGGCCAACGTCCTGACTTTC.

V is TRBV6-5 and J is TRBJ2-1, with 10 bases fitting TRBD2. This CDR3 is built from 16 residues. The V segment lost 0 bases and the J segment 7 bases; nucleotides outside the gene matches: 6. Germline-derived CDR1 and CDR2 are MNHEY and SVGAGI. The DNA of the CDR3 is TGTGCCAGCAGTTACTCTGGACTAGCGGCTAGTAATGAGCAGTTCTTC. It specifies CASSYSGLAASNEQFF.

The rearrangement joins TRBV6-5 to TRBJ1-1, with TRBD1 identical over 7 bases. Losses at the gene ends were 4 bases for V and 0 bases for J; bases not matched to a gene: 5. This CDR3 is built from 15 residues. Germline CDR1 MNHEY, CDR2 SVGAGI. The CDR3 DNA follows: TGTGCCAGCAGTTGGGCCCAGGGGGTGAACACTGAAGCTTTCTTT. The encoded protein is CASSWAQGVNTEAFF.

The chain uses TRBV6-4 and TRBJ1-1; 8 bases match TRBD1. The CDR3 length is 13 residues. With 5 bases clipped from V and 4 bases from J, the junction kept 3 bases outside the gene matches. Germline V lookup: CDR1 MRHNA, CDR2 SNTAGT. The CDR3 bases are TGTGCCAGCAGTCCAGGGGGCCCCACTGAAGCTTTCTTT. Translated, it gives CASSPGGPTEAFF.

J is TRBJ2-5 and V is TRBV6-5; possible D gene TRBD2, 7 bases. Germline V lookup: CDR1 MNHEY, CDR2 SVGAGI. Trimming left V 5 bases short and J 11 bases short, with 18 bases between. The CDR3 contains 13 residues. Here the CDR3 DNA reads TGTGCCAGCAGTAAAGGGGGGGCGGGTGAGCAGTACTTC. Translating gives CASSKGGAGEQYF.

In DNA form, the CDR3 reads TGTGCCAGCAGTTTACAGGGGTCAGTCCCGATTCGCGAGACCCAGTACTTC. This gives the protein CASSLQGSVPIRETQYF. The chain joins TRBV27 to TRBJ2-5; tentatively, D is TRBD1 (6 bases). The V gene lost 2 bases and the J gene lost 5 bases, with 21 bases spanning the gap. Germline V gene lookup returns CDR1 MNHEY and CDR2 SMNVEV (reference sequence). The CDR3 is made up of 17 amino acids.

The rearrangement joins TRBV6-5 to TRBJ2-6; D possibly corresponds to TRBD1 (5 bases). Trimming removed 0 bases from V and 2 bases from J, with 8 bases in between. The CDR3 has 16 residues. Germline CDR1 and CDR2: MNHEY and SVGAGI. The CDR3 loop is CASSYSPGTGANVLTF. CDR3 in DNA: TGTGCCAGCAGTTACTCGCCAGGGACTGGGGCCAACGTCCTGACTTTC.

The DNA of the CDR3 is TGCGCCAGCAGCCAACCGACAGGGACCAACACTGAAGCTTTCTTT. This encodes CASSQPTGTNTEAFF. V and J are TRBV5-1 and TRBJ1-1, with 7 nucleotides matching TRBD1. The CDR3 loop spans 15 amino acids. CDR1 and CDR2 from the germline V gene are SGHRS and YFSETQ. V lost 4 bases to trimming and J lost 2 bases; unmatched junction nucleotides: 8.

The chain couples TRBV7-2 to TRBJ2-5; TRBD2 aligns across 7 bases. Germline CDR1 and CDR2: SGHTA and FQGNSA. V was pared by 4 bases and J by 5 bases, with 13 bases of the junction left unmatched. The CDR3 sequence is 16 residues long. CDR3 region: CASSYYGGSILETQYF. The CDR3 DNA reads as TGTGCCAGCAGCTACTACGGCGGGAGTATTTTGGAGACCCAGTACTTC.

V is TRBV6-6 and J is TRBJ1-2, with D possibly being TRBD1 (5 bases). Per the germline V gene, CDR1 is MNHNY and CDR2 is SVGAGI (reference sequence). Trimming stripped 0 bases from V and 8 bases from J, with 10 bases between. The CDR3 consists of 13 residues. This CDR3 is CASSYSERGGYTF. DNA for the CDR3: TGTGCCAGCAGTTACTCGGAAAGGGGAGGCTACACCTTC.

The CDR3 coding sequence is TGTGCCAGCAGCTTGGCGGGGATCTCCTACAATGAGCAGTTCTTC. It specifies CASSLAGISYNEQFF. The rearrangement joins TRBV5-4 to TRBJ2-1, with D possibly matching TRBD2 (5 bases). This CDR3 has 15 residues. The germline V and J ends were trimmed by 0 bases and 0 bases, with 7 bases remaining between them. Germline CDR1 SGHNT, CDR2 YYREEE (reference sequence).

The rearrangement joins TRBV11-2 to TRBJ1-5, with D hard to call. Germline loops: CDR1 SGHAT, CDR2 FQNNGV. The ends were cut back, 1 base at V and 6 bases at J, with 10 bases in the middle. The CDR3 is 14 residues long. CDR3 sequence: CASSLAPAGQPQHF. The CDR3 coding sequence is TGTGCCAGCAGCTTAGCCCCCGCGGGTCAGCCCCAGCATTTT.

The chain is built from TRBV10-3 and TRBJ2-2; D gene uncertain. Germline-derived CDR1 and CDR2 are ENHRY and SYGVKD. The CDR3 runs 17 residues. Trimming left V 7 bases short and J 0 bases short, with 18 bases between. CDR3 loop: CAINSPRGAANTGELFF. The CDR3 DNA reads TGTGCCATCAATTCCCCCCGTGGAGCCGCGAACACCGGGGAGCTGTTTTTT.

This clone has just one count. This chain connects TRBV5-5 to TRBJ2-7, with TRBD1 identical over 7 bases. With V trimmed by 0 bases and J by 3 bases, 6 bases remained unmatched. There are 15 residues in the CDR3. Germline lookup yields CDR1 SGHKS and CDR2 YYEKEE (reference sequence). The CDR3 DNA reads TGTGCCAGCAGCTTGGATCGGGACAGCATCTACGAGCAGTACTTC. Translation gives CASSLDRDSIYEQYF.

The CDR3 DNA reads as TGTGCCTGGACCGGGACAGGGAACACTGAAGCTTTCTTT. It is translated as CAWTGTGNTEAFF. V is TRBV30 and J is TRBJ1-1, with 8 bases matching TRBD1. Germline V gene sequence: CDR1 GTSNPN, CDR2 SVGIG (reference sequence). The CDR3 is 13 residues long. V dropped 4 bases and J dropped 1; count of bases not matched to a gene: 2.

The chain joins TRBV9 to TRBJ2-7, with D possibly being TRBD2 (6 bases). Germline CDR1 is SGDLS and CDR2 is YYNGEE. The length of the CDR3 is 12 residues. V gave up 7 bases and J gave up 2 bases, with 10 bases separating them. The CDR3 sequence: CASGPGAYEQYF. CDR3 coding DNA: TGTGCCAGCGGCCCGGGGGCCTACGAGCAGTACTTC.

V is TRBV30 and J is TRBJ2-7; 8 nucleotides align to TRBD1. CDR1 GTSNPN and CDR2 SVGIG come from the germline V gene (reference sequence). The CDR3 has 15 amino acids. The V and J ends lost 2 bases and 6 bases, in that order; junction bases with no gene match: 12. Written as DNA, the CDR3 is TGTGCCTGGAGTACCGGGACAGGAGGGACTCGCGAGCAGTACTTC. Translating it yields CAWSTGTGGTREQYF. Combining the CDR3 with reference TRBV30 and TRBJ2-7 gives the whole variable domain SQTIHQWPATLVQPVGSPLSLECTVEGTSNPNLYWYRQAAGRGLQLLFYSVGIGQISSEVPQNLSASRPQDRQFILSSKKLLLSDSGFYLCAWSTGTGGTREQYFGPGTRLTVT.

The chain employs TRBV18 and TRBJ2-3; D is possibly TRBD2 (6 bases). Germline CDR1 and CDR2: KGHSH and LQKENI. V was cut by 3 bases and J by 4 bases, with 17 bases left in between. There are 16 residues in the CDR3. This chain's CDR3 is CASSPLGLRGADTQYF. The CDR3 DNA is TGTGCCAGCTCACCCCTCGGGCTTCGCGGGGCAGATACGCAGTATTTT.

As for this clone: The junction departs from the called germline gene at one end, perhaps through a read error. The rearrangement joins TRBV7-7 to TRBJ2-2, with TRBD2 matching over 13 bases. The CDR3 covers 19 residues. CDR1 and CDR2 (germline): SSHAT, FNYEAQ (reference sequence). DNA for the CDR3: TGTGCTAGCAGCCAAACCGGGACTAGCGGGATCGGGTTGGCCGGGGAGCTGTTTTTT. Translating gives CASSQTGTSGIGLAGELFF.

The CDR3: CASSPDPGQVGYEQYF. CDR3 nucleotide sequence: TGCGCCAGCAGCCCCGACCCAGGACAGGTGGGTTACGAGCAGTACTTC. The chain combines TRBV4-1 with TRBJ2-5; 7 bases fit TRBD1. The DNA end favors TRBJ2-7, so the J call may be wrong. Per germline, CDR1 MGHRA and CDR2 YSYEKL. CDR3 length: 16 amino acids.

As DNA, the CDR3 is TGTGCCAGCAGCTATCGTACGGGAGGCTATGGCTACACCTTC. It specifies CASSYRTGGYGYTF. The chain joins TRBV6-5 to TRBJ1-2; D call uncertain. The CDR3 sequence is 14 residues long. Between the trimmed V and J ends, which lost 6 bases and 4 bases, there was a span of 15 bases. Germline V lookup: CDR1 MNHEY, CDR2 SVGAGI.

This clone was counted a single time. The chain carries TRBV4-2 and TRBJ2-7; 12 positions agree with TRBD2. CDR1 and CDR2 (germline): LGHNA, YNFKEQ. J lost 7 bases, V lost 5 bases, and 9 bases had no gene match. There are 15 residues in the CDR3. The CDR3 reads CASSGPSGRAEEQYF. The CDR3 DNA is TGTGCCAGCAGCGGGCCTAGCGGGAGGGCTGAAGAGCAGTACTTC.

This chain connects TRBV7-2 to TRBJ2-1, with a possible D match to TRBD1 (5 bases). From germline, CDR1 is SGHTA and CDR2 FQGNSA. The CDR3 sequence is 14 residues long. V was pared by 3 bases and J by 9 bases, with 15 bases between. CDR3 sequence: CASSFGAGYGEQFF. CDR3 bases: TGTGCCAGCAGCTTTGGGGCAGGTTATGGTGAGCAGTTCTTC.

This rearrangement joins TRBV9 to TRBJ1-2, with 9 bases lining up with TRBD1. The CDR3 contains 16 residues. Losses at the gene ends were 0 bases for V and 2 bases for J; bases not matched to a gene: 5. CDR1 is SGDLS, CDR2 YYNGEE, per germline. CDR3 in amino acids: CASSVGGQGTNYGYTF. DNA of the CDR3: TGTGCCAGCAGCGTAGGGGGACAGGGCACCAACTATGGCTACACCTTC.